The next 26 T cell receptor beta chains were all read from a single sample in a study of a mutant IDH1 vaccine in newly diagnosed glioma. Generated by immunoSEQ multiplex PCR, the TCRdb table keeps only in-frame clones and is missing some. The repertoire holds approximately 58,000 clones, with around 83% as singletons. Antigen specificity for these receptors is unknown. Indicated time point: week 47, end of study. The content of each vaccine dose was 300 ug of mutant IDH1 20-mer peptide, and topical imiquimod accompanied it. The sample in question was PBMCs, obtained from a glioma patient whose treatment included an IDH1 peptide vaccine. These receptors all come from a man aged 25 to 45 with glioma.

This clone was counted once. The chain couples TRBV6-4 to TRBJ2-7; D gene ambiguous. This CDR3 region has 13 residues. Germline CDR1 MRHNA, CDR2 SNTAGT. With 0 bases removed from V and 6 bases from J, the gap between germline ends came to 9 bases. CDR3 sequence: CASSDSLRGEQYF. CDR3 bases: TGTGCCAGCAGTGACTCTTTGCGCGGCGAGCAGTACTTC.

This clone was recorded a few times. The chain is built from TRBV21-1 and TRBJ1-1. TRBV21-1 is reported as a pseudogene. The CDR3 is 16 amino acids. CDR3 sequence: CASSNRMGRGDTEAFF. CDR3 sequence (DNA): TGTGCCAGCAGCAATCGAATGGGCCGAGGAGACACTGAAGCTTTCTTT.

The chain links TRBV27 to TRBJ2-1; D may be TRBD1 (6 bases). The germline CDR1 and CDR2 sequences are MNHEY and SMNVEV (reference sequence). Trimming cost V 4 bases and J 3 bases, with 22 bases left between them. The CDR3 covers 18 residues. CDR3 DNA sequence: TGTGCCAGCAGTTCTTCCTGGACAGACGTAGAGAACTACAATGAGCAGTTCTTC. Translation: CASSSSWTDVENYNEQFF.

This chain uses TRBV5-1 with TRBJ1-1, with TRBD1 as a possible D gene (5 bases). From germline, CDR1 is SGHRS and CDR2 YFSETQ. The V and J ends lost 10 bases and 6 bases respectively, with 19 bases between them. The CDR3 runs to 13 residues. The CDR3 protein is CASGGSMGAEAFF. The CDR3 bases are TGCGCCTCCGGAGGGTCGATGGGGGCTGAAGCTTTCTTT.

The chain links TRBV6-1 to TRBJ1-4; tentatively, D is TRBD1 (6 bases). The CDR3 length is 16 residues. Germline V lookup: CDR1 MNHNS, CDR2 SASEGT. The V end lost 4 bases, the J end lost 3 bases, and 15 bases lay between the germline ends. The CDR3 nucleotides are TGTGCCAGCAGTGGGGGATCAGGGGAGGCTAATGAAAAACTGTTTTTT. This encodes CASSGGSGEANEKLFF.

In its sample, this clone was seen once. The CDR3 is CASSQGLADYNEQFF. The DNA for the CDR3 is TGCGCCAGCAGCCAAGGACTAGCCGACTACAATGAGCAGTTCTTC. The chain couples TRBV4-1 to TRBJ2-1, with 7 bases matching TRBD2. There are 15 residues in the CDR3. After removal of 1 base from V and 3 bases from J, the junction contained 3 bases not matched to a gene. The germline V gene has CDR1 MGHRA and CDR2 YSYEKL.

This chain uses TRBV7-2 with TRBJ1-5; 8 nucleotides match TRBD1. This CDR3 region has 16 residues. Trimming cost V 1 base and J 1 base; bases outside gene matches: 3. CDR1 and CDR2 (germline): SGHTA, FQGNSA. CDR3 loop: CASSLVDRGSNQPQHF. The DNA of the CDR3 is TGTGCCAGCAGCTTAGTCGACAGGGGAAGCAATCAGCCCCAGCATTTT.

This clone appeared once. The chain joins TRBV27 to TRBJ1-2, with a possible D match to TRBD1 (6 bases). The CDR3 consists of 13 residues. V lost 2 bases and J lost 4, with 8 bases in between. CDR1 is MNHEY, CDR2 SMNVEV, per germline (reference sequence). CDR3 residues: CASSLKGVYGYTF. CDR3 coding DNA: TGTGCCAGCAGTTTAAAGGGGGTCTATGGCTACACCTTC.

V usage is TRBV15 and J usage is TRBJ2-1; TRBD1 agrees at 8 bases. V shed 7 bases, J shed 7 bases, and the junction held 9 bases outside the gene matches. The CDR3 has 14 residues. Germline CDR1 reads LNHNV; CDR2 reads YYDKDF (reference sequence). The CDR3 DNA sequence: TGTGCCACCACCGGGACAGGATGGAGAAATGAGCAGTTCTTC. This encodes CATTGTGWRNEQFF.

This clone has only a few counts. This chain joins TRBV20-1 and TRBJ1-1, with a weak D call TRBD1 (5 bases). Germline V gene sequence: CDR1 DFQATT, CDR2 SNEGSKA (reference sequence). This CDR3 is 11 amino acids long. Between the trimmed V and J ends, which lost 8 bases and 2 bases, there was a span of 9 bases. The CDR3 reads CSRDGNTEAFF. CDR3 DNA sequence: TGCAGTAGGGACGGAAACACTGAAGCTTTCTTT.

The chain has TRBV29-1 and TRBJ2-1; D may be TRBD1 or TRBD2 (5 bases each). The length of the CDR3 is 12 residues. V was trimmed by 4 bases and J by 8 bases, leaving 12 bases between them. Germline-derived CDR1 and CDR2 are SQVTM and ANQGSEA. Here the CDR3 reads CSVVGGTYEQFF. CDR3 nucleotide sequence: TGCAGCGTTGTTGGGGGAACCTATGAGCAGTTCTTC.

The V gene is TRBV19, the J gene TRBJ1-1; TRBD1 might be the D (5 bases). The V gene's germline CDR1 is LNHDA and CDR2 SQIVND (reference sequence). The CDR3 consists of 15 residues. Between the trimmed V and J ends, which lost 4 bases and 1 base, there was a span of 13 bases. Here the CDR3 reads CASSRGGTANTEAFF. The DNA for the CDR3 is TGTGCCAGTAGTAGGGGGGGTACGGCGAACACTGAAGCTTTCTTT. Drawing the rest from reference TRBV19 and TRBJ1-1, the complete variable domain is DGGITQSPKYLFRKEGQNVTLSCEQNLNHDAMYWYRQDPGQGLRLIYYSQIVNDFQKGDIAEGYSVSREKKESFPLTVTSAQKNPTAFYLCASSRGGTANTEAFFGQGTRLTVV.

The chain uses TRBV5-4 and TRBJ1-6; D is perhaps TRBD1 (6 bases). CDR3 length: 16 residues. Germline lookup yields CDR1 SGHNT and CDR2 YYREEE (reference sequence). V was trimmed by 0 bases and J by 2 bases, leaving 9 bases between them. CDR3 sequence: CASSLGGLTYNSPLHF. The CDR3 DNA reads as TGTGCCAGCAGCTTGGGGGGGCTGACCTATAATTCACCCCTCCACTTT. Full variable domain (missing parts from reference TRBV5-4 and TRBJ1-6): ETGVTQSPTHLIKTRGQQVTLRCSSQSGHNTVSWYQQALGQGPQFIFQYYREEENGRGNFPPRFSGLQFPNYSSELNVNALELDDSALYLCASSLGGLTYNSPLHFGNGTRLTVT.

The genes are TRBV5-1 and TRBJ1-2; D uncertain. V dropped 0 bases and J dropped 1 base, with 7 bases sitting between them. The CDR3 is made up of 14 amino acids. Per the germline V gene, CDR1 is SGHRS and CDR2 is YFSETQ. CDR3 in DNA: TGCGCCAGCAGCTTGGCCACCAATAACTATGGCTACACCTTC. Translated: CASSLATNNYGYTF.

Only a few counts were recorded for this clone. This chain uses TRBV5-6 with TRBJ1-1, with a possible D match to TRBD1 (6 bases). Trimming removed 2 bases from V and 1 base from J, with 15 bases in between. Germline CDR1 SGHDT, CDR2 YYEEEE. CDR3 size: 16 residues. The CDR3 sequence: CASSLIQGKQNTEAFF. CDR3 nucleotide sequence: TGTGCCAGCAGCTTAATACAGGGCAAGCAGAACACTGAAGCTTTCTTT.

The V call is TRBV4-2, the J call TRBJ1-3; unclear D gene. The CDR3 sequence is 14 residues long. V lost 1 base and J 2 bases, leaving 6 bases between the germline ends. Per germline, CDR1 LGHNA and CDR2 YNFKEQ. The CDR3 sequence: CASSQVSPGNTIYF. CDR3 in DNA: TGTGCCAGCAGCCAAGTATCCCCTGGAAACACCATATATTTT.

This chain links TRBV4-1 with TRBJ1-1; TRBD1 is a possible D gene (5 bases). The CDR3 contains 15 residues. Germline-derived CDR1 and CDR2 are MGHRA and YSYEKL. V lost 1 base, J lost 0 bases, and 9 bases lay in between. The CDR3 DNA follows: TGCGCCAGCAGCCAAGTGGCAGGGTTGAACACTGAAGCTTTCTTT. Translation gives CASSQVAGLNTEAFF.

V gene TRBV12-5 combines with J gene TRBJ1-6, with D unresolved. CDR3 length equals 14 residues. V lost 1 base and J lost 14, with 15 bases in between. Germline V gene sequence: CDR1 LGHNT, CDR2 FRNRAP. CDR3 residues: CASGLENEFRSLHF. The CDR3 nucleotides read TGTGCTAGTGGTTTGGAAAACGAGTTTCGGTCCCTCCACTTT.

Concerning this clone: This sample also contains other DNA sequences that code for the same CDR3. The J gene is TRBJ2-7, the V gene TRBV20-1; 7 bases line up with TRBD1. CDR1 and CDR2 (germline): DFQATT, SNEGSKA (reference sequence). Trimming cost V 6 bases and J 3 bases; bases outside gene matches: 2. The CDR3 runs 11 residues. DNA for the CDR3: TGCAGTGCCCGGACAGGCTACGAGCAGTACTTC. Its protein is CSARTGYEQYF.

This clone was counted a few times. This chain links TRBV18 with TRBJ1-1; D is ambiguous. Germline-derived CDR1 and CDR2 are KGHSH and LQKENI. V lost 1 base, J lost 2 bases, and 11 bases lay in between. The CDR3 covers 15 residues. The CDR3 DNA is TGTGCCAGCTCACCACGAAACGCGGGAAACACTGAAGCTTTCTTT. The encoded protein is CASSPRNAGNTEAFF.

This chain links TRBV13 with TRBJ2-7; a possible D gene is TRBD2 (6 bases). V was cut by 4 bases and J by 3 bases, with 16 bases left in between. Germline loops: CDR1 PRHDT, CDR2 FYEKMQ (reference sequence). The CDR3 spans 15 residues. CDR3 amino acids: CASSSTSGWDYEQYF. As DNA, the CDR3 is TGTGCCAGCAGCTCGACCAGCGGGTGGGACTACGAGCAGTACTTC.

This clone has a handful of counts. V gene TRBV27 combines with J gene TRBJ2-7, with 7 nucleotides matching TRBD1. Trimming cost V 5 bases and J 2 bases; bases outside gene matches: 6. CDR3 size: 14 residues. CDR1 and CDR2 (germline): MNHEY, SMNVEV (reference sequence). Here the CDR3 DNA reads TGTGCCAGCAGTACCCAACAGGGGCCCTACGAGCAGTACTTC. This sequence encodes CASSTQQGPYEQYF.

V and J are TRBV13 and TRBJ2-7; the D gene is possibly TRBD1 (7 bases). The length of the CDR3 is 14 residues. The germline V gene encodes CDR1 PRHDT and CDR2 FYEKMQ (reference sequence). V was trimmed by 5 bases and J by 3 bases, leaving 14 bases between them. The CDR3 loop is CASSRGTAFYEQYF. DNA of the CDR3: TGTGCCAGCAGCCGGGGGACAGCCTTCTACGAGCAGTACTTC. Based on the CDR3 plus reference TRBV13 and TRBJ2-7, the full variable domain is AAGVIQSPRHLIKEKRETATLKCYPIPRHDTVYWYQQGPGQDPQFLISFYEKMQSDKGSIPDRFSAQQFSDYHSELNMSSLELGDSALYFCASSRGTAFYEQYFGPGTRLTVT.

This chain joins TRBV20-1 and TRBJ1-6; D unresolved. Germline V gene lookup returns CDR1 DFQATT and CDR2 SNEGSKA (reference sequence). The V end was cut by 3 bases, the J end by 10 bases, with 7 bases between. CDR3 length: 11 residues. CDR3 nucleotide sequence: TGCAGTGCTAGTTTCGGATCACCCCTCCACTTT. Amino acid sequence: CSASFGSPLHF.

This clone was picked up one time. CDR3 residues: CASSPRRQGGIGSYEQYF. CDR3 coding DNA: TGTGCCAGCTCACCACGGAGACAGGGGGGTATCGGGTCCTACGAGCAGTACTTC. The J gene is TRBJ2-7, the V gene TRBV18; TRBD1 agrees at 9 bases. J gave up 1 base and V 1 base, and 11 bases lay outside the gene matches. This CDR3 region has 18 residues. Germline CDR1 is KGHSH and CDR2 is LQKENI.

This clone has just one count. The V call is TRBV5-6, the J call TRBJ2-3; TRBD1 aligns across 7 bases. Germline CDR1 reads SGHDT; CDR2 reads YYEEEE. The CDR3 consists of 15 residues. With V trimmed by 2 bases and J by 2 bases, 5 bases remained unmatched. For the CDR3, the DNA is TGTGCCAGCAGCTTTATCGACAGGGCCACAGATACGCAGTATTTT. It specifies CASSFIDRATDTQYF. Combining the CDR3 with reference TRBV5-6 and TRBJ2-3 gives the whole variable domain DAGVTQSPTHLIKTRGQQVTLRCSPKSGHDTVSWYQQALGQGPQFIFQYYEEEERQRGNFPDRFSGHQFPNYSSELNVNALLLGDSALYLCASSFIDRATDTQYFGPGTRLTVL.